This is a list of T cell receptor beta chains from one sample in a study of blood T cell repertoires in COVID-19. Here immunoSEQ multiplex PCR was the method, and the copy in TCRdb shows in-frame clones only, minus some. This table holds over 75,000 clones, roughly 85% found once. The sample comprised peripheral blood. Receptors were obtained from a human donor in a cohort sampled during active COVID-19. Each CDR3 is given with its conserved first and last residue. A D gene is named only where the DNA matches it firmly. Rows may omit the clone size; those that give it use once, few, many or a size class.

TRBJ1-1 | TRBV5-1 | . | . | TGCGCCAGCAGTTTTACAGAGAACACTGAAGCTTTCTTT | CASSFTENTEAFF
TRBJ2-7 | TRBV5-1 | once | TRBD1 | TGCGCCAGCAGCTTGGCCCCACAGGGGGCTGGTTCCTACGAGCAGTACTTC | CASSLAPQGAGSYEQYF
TRBJ2-1 | TRBV6-5 | once | . | TGTGCCAGCAGAGCGAGCTCCTACAATGAGCAGTTCTTC | CASRASSYNEQFF
TRBJ1-1 | TRBV6-2/TRBV6-3 | . | . | TGTGCCAGCAGTCGTCAAATGCCACAGGGCCAAGGTCGGGACACTGAAGCTTTCTTT | CASSRQMPQGQGRDTEAFF
TRBJ2-7 | TRBV14 | once | TRBD2 | TGTGCCAGCAGCCAAGTTAATAGCGGGAGTTCCGAGCAGTACTTC | CASSQVNSGSSEQYF
TRBJ2-1 | TRBV18 | . | TRBD1 | TGTGCCAGCTCACCACCGTCAGGGGGCTTGTACAATGAGCAGTTCTTC | CASSPPSGGLYNEQFF
TRBJ2-5 | TRBV3-1/TRBV3-2 | . | TRBD2 | TGTGCCAGCAGCCAATTTCTAGCGGGGGAGGACCAGTACTTC | CASSQFLAGEDQYF
TRBJ2-7 | TRBV16 | . | . | TGTGCCAGCAGCCAATCCCCACAGGGAGGGTACGAGCAGTACTTC | CASSQSPQGGYEQYF
TRBJ2-5 | TRBV12-3/TRBV12-4 | . | TRBD1 | TGTGCCAGCAGTTCAAACAGGGGAGAGACCCAGTACTTC | CASSSNRGETQYF
TRBJ2-7 | TRBV19 | . | . | TGTGCCAGTAGTTTCAGACAGACCTACGAGCAGTACTTC | CASSFRQTYEQYF
TRBJ1-1 | TRBV6-2/TRBV6-3 | . | . | TGTGCCAGCAGTTCCGGGGGGATGAACACTGAAGCTTTCTTT | CASSSGGMNTEAFF
TRBJ2-7 | TRBV2 | . | TRBD2 | TGTGCCAGCAGTGAACAACGCTCTAGCGGAGACTCCTACGAGCAGTACTTC | CASSEQRSSGDSYEQYF
TRBJ1-5 | TRBV15 | . | TRBD1 | TGTGCCACCAGCAGGGGACAGGGGGCGAGTCAGCCCCAGCATTTT | CATSRGQGASQPQHF
TRBJ2-7 | TRBV9 | . | . | TGTGCCAGCAGCGTAACAGGGAACTCCTACGAGCAGTACTTC | CASSVTGNSYEQYF
TRBJ1-5 | TRBV27 | . | TRBD1 | TGTGCCAGCAGTTTGGGGACAGGGGCCGATCAGCCCCAGCATTTT | CASSLGTGADQPQHF
TRBJ2-6 | TRBV7-3 | . | . | TGTGCCAGCAGCTTATTGGGCACTGGGGCCAACGTCCTGACTTTC | CASSLLGTGANVLTF
TRBJ2-3 | TRBV19 | . | TRBD2 | TGTGCCAGTAGTGTAAGCGGGAGAGGCGCAGATACGCAGTATTTT | CASSVSGRGADTQYF
TRBJ2-7 | TRBV6-2/TRBV6-3 | . | . | TGTGCCAGCAGCCGTTACAGGGTATCCTACGAGCAGTACTTC | CASSRYRVSYEQYF
TRBJ2-7 | TRBV27 | . | TRBD2 | TGTGCCAGCAGAGGGCGACTAGCGGGAGACGAGCAGTACTTC | CASRGRLAGDEQYF
TRBJ1-1 | TRBV5-1 | . | . | TGCGCCAGCAGCTTGGCCGCTGCTACTCGAGAAGCTTTCTTT | CASSLAAATREAFF
TRBJ2-7 | TRBV6-5 | . | . | TGTGCCAGCAGTACTGGACAGAGCTACGAGCAGTACTTC | CASSTGQSYEQYF
TRBJ1-2 | TRBV3-1/TRBV3-2 | once | TRBD1 | TGTGCCAGCAGCCAAGGACAGGGGACGAAGAGCACCTTC | CASSQGQGTKSTF
TRBJ1-4 | TRBV29-1 | once | TRBD1 | TGCAGCGTCCCGGGACAGGGGGTTGAAAAACTGTTTTTT | CSVPGQGVEKLFF
TRBJ1-1 | TRBV30 | . | . | TGTGCCTTTCGAACGGGGGAATATACTGAAGCTTTCTTT | CAFRTGEYTEAFF
TRBJ2-7 | TRBV6-6 | . | . | TGTGCCAGCAGTTATGGTGGCGGCGGCTACTACGAGCAGTACTTC | CASSYGGGGYYEQYF
TRBJ1-1 | TRBV15 | . | TRBD1 | TGTGCCACCAGCAGAGAGGGACAGTTGAACACTGAAGCTTTCTTT | CATSREGQLNTEAFF
TRBJ2-4 | TRBV27 | once | TRBD1 | TGTGCCAGCAGTCCCCGGGACAGGCAAAACATTCAGTACTTC | CASSPRDRQNIQYF